Listed below are T cell receptor beta chains from one sample, sequenced in a study of glioma-infiltrating T cells after dendritic cell vaccination. Libraries were prepared by immunoSEQ multiplex PCR; TCRdb keeps only in-frame clonotypes and omits some of them. The data show over 80,000 clones, 81% seen once. The material was blood, obtained after dendritic cell vaccination. These receptors were obtained from a human donor with glioblastoma. Each CDR3 is given with its conserved first and last residue.

V	J	CDR3
TRBV5-6	TRBJ1-5	CASSQGWYSNQPQHF
TRBV7-2	TRBJ1-5	CASSPTGTSNQPQHF
TRBV5-1	TRBJ2-2	CASSLNPRGQDTGELFF
TRBV27	TRBJ2-3	CASSLFRGDTQYF
TRBV5-4	TRBJ2-3	CASSLVVQGLADTQYF
TRBV5-1	TRBJ2-3	CASSLVRVDTQYF
TRBV9	TRBJ2-3	CASSRDRGTDTQYF
TRBV7-9	TRBJ2-5	CASSSTGLIETQYF
TRBV5-6	TRBJ1-1	CASSLGGLNTEAFF
TRBV11-1	TRBJ2-3	CASSSPRSGAGVSDTQYF
TRBV7-9	TRBJ2-2	CASSLSGGAGELFF
TRBV28	TRBJ1-2	CASKQGARTNYGYTF
TRBV7-2	TRBJ1-2	CASSSGQGGGYTF
TRBV6-5	TRBJ2-3	CASSYRGEGGDTQYF
TRBV6-6	TRBJ1-1	CASRGLRGPTEAFF
TRBV2	TRBJ2-1	CASSVFDRGPYNEQFF
TRBV6-1	TRBJ2-7	CASSEPPRVRGYEQYF
TRBV19	TRBJ2-1	CASSIAGLLLNEQFF
TRBV6-1	TRBJ2-5	CASRSPPQETQYF
TRBV4-2	TRBJ1-4	CASSPGTGHNEKLFF
TRBV11-3	TRBJ2-3	CASSHRRRDTQYF
TRBV5-4	TRBJ2-1	CASSLQGGVYNEQFF
TRBV5-6	TRBJ2-3	CASSLARRAYTDTQYF
TRBV7-9	TRBJ1-3	CASSSGAGNTIYF
TRBV6-1	TRBJ2-2	CASSEGWGAGTGELFF
TRBV4-2	TRBJ1-5	CASSSGGDSNQPQHF
TRBV18	TRBJ2-6	CASSQTSGSVGWANVLTF
TRBV30	TRBJ1-4	CAWDRTGGLLEKLFF
TRBV7-2	TRBJ1-2	CASSLEQGADGYTF
TRBV5-4	TRBJ1-1	CASASGGGEAFF
TRBV19	TRBJ1-2	CASSISTDLYGYTF
TRBV9	-	CASSVGDREAYEQYF
TRBV5-1	TRBJ2-1	CASSPSPGAMGEQFF
TRBV15	TRBJ1-5	CATSRDLQPQHF
TRBV28	TRBJ1-5	CASSRSLTDSQPQHF
TRBV19	TRBJ2-3	CASSSGQGPTSTDTQYF
TRBV6-1	TRBJ1-4	CASSEGGQPEKLFF
TRBV5-3	TRBJ1-1	CARSDPHDSEAFF
TRBV7-9	TRBJ2-5	CASSSTGTFYQETQYF
TRBV27	TRBJ1-2	CASSLRQGWNYGYTF